The T cell receptor (beta chain) under discussion was sequenced for a study of T cells in narcolepsy. The wider study: Patients with NT1 or NT2 and healthy control donors were enrolled. Study observations and caveats: Some memory CD4+ repertoires had no autoreactive clone sequences.

Data came from immunoSEQ multiplex PCR; TCRdb stores just in-frame clones and leaves some out. Of some 30,000 clones in the sample, 87% were seen once. As for this clone: Its antigen remains unknown.

V was trimmed by 0 bases and J by 2 bases, leaving 8 bases between them. The CDR3 runs to 14 residues. Germline V gene data show CDR1 as SGHRS and CDR2 as YFSETQ. The chain combines TRBV5-1 with TRBJ2-5; tentative D call: TRBD1 (5 bases). The receptor was derived from a human donor with narcolepsy. Material: CD45RA- memory CD4+ T cells from PBMCs. This CDR3 is CASSLDRLQETQYF. The CDR3 DNA sequence: TGCGCCAGCAGCTTGGACAGGCTGCAAGAGACCCAGTACTTC.